These 24 T cell receptor beta chains share one sample of origin, sequenced in a study of shared clonotypes between healthy human individuals. Repertoires were generated with immunoSEQ multiplex PCR, while TCRdb's copy carries only in-frame clones and drops some. Here the sample spans about 1.5 million clones, 98% being singletons. Sequenced: naive CD4+ T cells sorted from blood. Subset denoted: CD45RA+ positively selected. The source is a man under 40 in good health.

V gene TRBV29-1 combines with J gene TRBJ1-2, with D unclear. The germline V and J ends were trimmed by 4 bases and 7 bases, with 16 bases remaining between them. Germline assignment: CDR1 SQVTM and CDR2 ANQGSEA. This CDR3 has 13 residues. In DNA, the CDR3 is TGCAGCGTTGGCGGCGGGCCACCGGGTGGCTACACCTTC. It translates to CSVGGGPPGGYTF.

The chain has TRBV6-5 and TRBJ1-5, with unresolved D. This CDR3 contains 14 residues. The V gene's germline CDR1 is MNHEY and CDR2 SVGAGI. V was clipped by 4 bases and J by 2 bases, with 9 bases between them. CDR3 DNA: TGTGCCAGCAGTTGGGCAGGCGGCAATCAGCCCCAGCATTTT. It encodes CASSWAGGNQPQHF.

This chain connects TRBV14 to TRBJ1-1; D might be TRBD1 (5 bases). The V end was cut by 8 bases, the J end by 0 bases, with 10 bases between. Germline V gene sequence: CDR1 SGHDN, CDR2 FVKESK. The CDR3 has 13 amino acids. CDR3 amino acids: CASRWGLNTEAFF. The CDR3 DNA is TGTGCCAGCCGTTGGGGGTTGAACACTGAAGCTTTCTTT.

CDR3: CASSRTGIPYEQYF. The DNA of the CDR3 is TGCGCCAGCAGTCGGACAGGGATCCCCTACGAGCAGTACTTC. The chain recombines TRBV5-1 with TRBJ2-7; 8 bases map to TRBD1. The CDR3 length is 14 residues. Germline-derived CDR1 and CDR2 are SGHRS and YFSETQ. J was trimmed by 2 bases and V by 5 bases; bases with no gene match: 6.

J is TRBJ1-4 and V is TRBV7-9; D is unclear. This CDR3 is 17 amino acids long. Trimming left V 2 bases short and J 8 bases short, with 21 bases between. CDR1 SEHNR and CDR2 FQNEAQ come from the germline V gene (reference sequence). The CDR3 DNA reads as TGTGCCAGCAGCTTACGCTCGAACGACCATAACGGGGAAAAACTGTTTTTT. Protein sequence: CASSLRSNDHNGEKLFF.

The chain combines TRBV29-1 with TRBJ1-2; no definite D call. The germline CDR1 and CDR2 sequences are SQVTM and ANQGSEA. The CDR3 covers 12 residues. Trimming removed 2 bases from V and 4 bases from J, with 8 bases in between. CDR3 amino acids: CSVESHSYGYTF. CDR3 DNA sequence: TGCAGCGTTGAATCCCACAGCTATGGCTACACCTTC.

The genes are TRBV11-2 and TRBJ2-7; TRBD2 is a possible D gene (6 bases). The V and J ends lost 2 bases and 0 bases respectively, with 20 bases between them. Germline CDR1 and CDR2: SGHAT and FQNNGV. The CDR3 totals 18 residues. CDR3 residues: CASSLIGTAGWGSYEQYF. In nucleotides, the CDR3 is TGTGCCAGCAGCTTAATTGGAACCGCGGGATGGGGCTCCTACGAGCAGTACTTC.

The V and J genes are TRBV11-2 and TRBJ2-5, with D perhaps TRBD1 (5 bases). Trimming left V 5 bases short and J 7 bases short, with 20 bases between. This CDR3 is 15 amino acids long. Germline V gene sequence: CDR1 SGHAT, CDR2 FQNNGV. CDR3 nucleotide sequence: TGTGCCAGCAGCGCAACAGGACGCGGATTTGCGACCCAGTACTTC. Translated: CASSATGRGFATQYF.

The V call is TRBV18, the J call TRBJ1-2, with a tentative D call TRBD1 (5 bases). Between the trimmed V and J ends, which lost 4 bases and 9 bases, there was a span of 18 bases. This CDR3 region has 14 residues. Germline V lookup: CDR1 KGHSH, CDR2 LQKENI. In nucleotides, the CDR3 is TGTGCCAGCTCACTCTCCGGGGGTCTACACAGCTACACCTTC. Translated, it gives CASSLSGGLHSYTF.

This chain connects TRBV2 to TRBJ2-3, with TRBD1 matching 8 bases. V gave up 6 bases and J gave up 2 bases; unmatched junction bases: 7. The CDR3 is made up of 15 amino acids. Germline V gene lookup returns CDR1 SNHLY and CDR2 FYNNEI. CDR3 nucleotides: TGTGCCAGCAGGAAAGAGACAGGGGCCACAGATACGCAGTATTTT. Its translation: CASRKETGATDTQYF.

The chain is built from TRBV11-2 and TRBJ2-1; 14 nucleotides agree with TRBD2. This CDR3 is 17 amino acids long. The germline gives CDR1 SGHAT, CDR2 FQNNGV. J lost 10 bases, V lost 2 bases, and 10 bases had no gene match. CDR3 sequence: CASSLLRGTSGSPEQFF. CDR3 DNA: TGTGCCAGCAGCTTACTACGGGGGACTAGCGGGAGCCCCGAGCAGTTCTTC.

The rearrangement links TRBV6-1 to TRBJ2-5, with D possibly TRBD2 on 5 matching bases. Germline V CDR1 and CDR2: MNHNS, SASEGT. Trimming took off 6 bases at V and 4 bases at J, with 6 bases between the two ends. The CDR3 runs 11 residues. The CDR3 region is CASRRVETQYF. DNA for the CDR3: TGTGCCAGCAGGAGGGTAGAGACCCAGTACTTC.

The rearrangement joins TRBV27 to TRBJ1-1; no definite D call. V was pared by 2 bases and J by 0 bases, with 13 bases between. In germline, CDR1 is MNHEY, CDR2 SMNVEV (reference sequence). The CDR3 consists of 16 residues. CDR3 sequence reads: CASSLSTWGVNTEAFF. CDR3 in DNA: TGTGCCAGCAGTTTAAGTACGTGGGGAGTGAACACTGAAGCTTTCTTT.

The chain joins TRBV28 to TRBJ1-2, with D hard to call. Trimming took off 7 bases at V and 7 bases at J, with 13 bases between the two ends. Germline V CDR1 and CDR2: MDHEN, SYDVKM. CDR3 length: 12 residues. In DNA, the CDR3 is TGTGCCAGCACCCCCGACTCGGCTGGCTACACCTTC. It yields the protein CASTPDSAGYTF.

The V call is TRBV5-4, the J call TRBJ2-1, with TRBD2 as a possible D gene (6 bases). The V gene lost 0 bases and the J gene lost 10 bases, with 11 bases spanning the gap. From germline, CDR1 is SGHNT and CDR2 YYREEE (reference sequence). This CDR3 region has 13 residues. CDR3 in DNA: TGTGCCAGCAGCTTGGGGCGGGATCGGGAGCAGTTCTTC. Amino acids: CASSLGRDREQFF.

V gene TRBV4-1 combines with J gene TRBJ1-2; D is undetermined. Germline lookup yields CDR1 MGHRA and CDR2 YSYEKL. This CDR3 region has 15 residues. The V end lost 0 bases, the J end lost 8 bases, and 16 bases lay between the germline ends. DNA of the CDR3: TGCGCCAGCAGCCAAGACCCCGGGGATTGGAGAGGCTACACCTTC. Encoded protein: CASSQDPGDWRGYTF.

Notes on this clone: Sequence at one end of the junction differs from germline and may be a read error. This CDR3 is also generated by other DNA sequences in the sample. The CDR3 is CASSLAGSSYEQYF. The DNA for the CDR3 is TGTGCCAGCAGTTTGGCGGGGAGCTCCTACGAGCAGTACTTC. The rearrangement links TRBV5-4 to TRBJ2-7; D is possibly TRBD2 (6 bases). The CDR3 extends over 14 amino acids. CDR1 is SGHNT and CDR2 is YYREEE in the germline V gene (reference sequence).

The V call is TRBV18, the J call TRBJ1-2, with D possibly matching TRBD1 (6 bases). Trimming pared 2 bases from V and 6 bases from J, leaving 16 bases between. The CDR3 loop spans 15 amino acids. Germline V gives CDR1 KGHSH, CDR2 LQKENI. The CDR3 loop reads CASSPSPGARDGYTF. The CDR3 DNA sequence: TGTGCCAGCTCACCATCTCCGGGGGCAAGAGATGGCTACACCTTC.

This chain links TRBV9 with TRBJ1-2; tentative D call: TRBD1 (5 bases). Trimming removed 0 bases from V and 4 bases from J, with 19 bases in between. This CDR3 is 17 amino acids long. CDR1 and CDR2 from the germline V gene are SGDLS and YYNGEE. The CDR3 spells CASSVDLRGRTGYGYTF. The DNA for the CDR3 is TGTGCCAGCAGCGTAGATTTGAGGGGCAGGACCGGCTATGGCTACACCTTC.

The chain uses TRBV5-1 and TRBJ1-4, with D possibly being TRBD1 (5 bases). The CDR3 extends over 16 amino acids. Trimming left V 5 bases short and J 6 bases short, with 20 bases between. Germline CDR1 SGHRS, CDR2 YFSETQ. The CDR3 reads CASSMNPGSGYEKLFF. In nucleotides, the CDR3 is TGCGCCAGCAGTATGAACCCAGGGTCTGGTTATGAAAAACTGTTTTTT.

J is TRBJ2-1 and V is TRBV27, with D perhaps TRBD2 (6 bases). V was shortened by 5 bases and J by 2 bases, with 13 bases between the two germline ends. This CDR3 has 15 residues. Germline CDR1 reads MNHEY; CDR2 reads SMNVEV (reference sequence). CDR3 loop: CASSNLAAAYNEQFF. The CDR3 DNA is TGTGCCAGCAGTAATTTAGCGGCCGCCTACAATGAGCAGTTCTTC.

Details on this clone: This CDR3 is also generated by other DNA sequences in the sample. The chain uses TRBV20-1 and TRBJ2-7; 7 nucleotides agree with TRBD1. CDR3 length: 11 residues. The V and J ends lost 6 bases and 6 bases, in that order; junction bases with no gene match: 5. The germline gives CDR1 DFQATT, CDR2 SNEGSKA (reference sequence). CDR3 bases: TGCAGTGCAAGACAGGGTAGCGAGCAGTACTTC. Amino acids: CSARQGSEQYF.

The chain employs TRBV19 and TRBJ2-1; D is uncertain. Germline loops: CDR1 LNHDA, CDR2 SQIVND (reference sequence). The V end lost 9 bases, the J end lost 9 bases, and 9 bases lay between the germline ends. This CDR3 contains 10 residues. The CDR3 coding sequence is TGTGCCAGCCAAACCCCTGAGCAGTTCTTC. This gives the protein CASQTPEQFF. The full variable domain, its missing parts supplied by reference TRBV19 and TRBJ2-1, is DGGITQSPKYLFRKEGQNVTLSCEQNLNHDAMYWYRQDPGQGLRLIYYSQIVNDFQKGDIAEGYSVSREKKESFPLTVTSAQKNPTAFYLCASQTPEQFFGPGTRLTVL.

This chain links TRBV28 with TRBJ2-7; maybe TRBD1 (6 bases). Germline V gene lookup returns CDR1 MDHEN and CDR2 SYDVKM. The V and J ends lost 4 bases and 2 bases respectively, with 15 bases between them. The CDR3 is 15 amino acids. The CDR3 region is CASSSTGRSTYEQYF. DNA of the CDR3: TGTGCCAGCAGTTCTACAGGGCGATCGACCTACGAGCAGTACTTC.